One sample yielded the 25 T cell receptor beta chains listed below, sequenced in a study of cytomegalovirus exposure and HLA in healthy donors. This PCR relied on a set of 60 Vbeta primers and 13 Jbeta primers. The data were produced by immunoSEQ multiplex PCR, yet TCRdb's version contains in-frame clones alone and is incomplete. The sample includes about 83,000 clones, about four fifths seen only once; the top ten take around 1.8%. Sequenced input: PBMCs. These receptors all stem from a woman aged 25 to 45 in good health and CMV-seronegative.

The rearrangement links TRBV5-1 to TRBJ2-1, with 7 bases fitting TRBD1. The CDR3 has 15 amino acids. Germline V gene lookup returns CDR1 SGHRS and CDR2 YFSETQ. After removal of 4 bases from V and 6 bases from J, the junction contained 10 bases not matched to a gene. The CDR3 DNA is TGCGCCAGCAGCCCGGGACAGCCAGGGTCCAATGAGCAGTTCTTC. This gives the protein CASSPGQPGSNEQFF.

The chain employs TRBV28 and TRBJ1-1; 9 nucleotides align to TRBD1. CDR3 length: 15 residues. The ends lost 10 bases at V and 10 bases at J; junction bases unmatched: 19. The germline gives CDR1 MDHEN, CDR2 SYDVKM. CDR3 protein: CATGRTTGGGTLAFF. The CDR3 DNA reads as TGTGCCACCGGCAGAACGACAGGGGGGGGTACTCTAGCTTTCTTT.

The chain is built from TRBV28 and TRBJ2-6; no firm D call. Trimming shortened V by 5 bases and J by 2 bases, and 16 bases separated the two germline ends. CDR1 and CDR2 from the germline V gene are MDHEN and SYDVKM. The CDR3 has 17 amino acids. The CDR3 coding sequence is TGTGCCAGCAGTAGAGGTCCTGGTCTAACTGGGGCCAACGTCCTGACTTTC. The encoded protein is CASSRGPGLTGANVLTF. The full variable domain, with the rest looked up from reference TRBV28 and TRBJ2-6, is DVKVTQSSRYLVKRTGEKVFLECVQDMDHENMFWYRQDPGLGLRLIYFSYDVKMKEKGDIPEGYSVSREKKERFSLILESASTNQTSMYLCASSRGPGLTGANVLTFGAGSRLTVL.

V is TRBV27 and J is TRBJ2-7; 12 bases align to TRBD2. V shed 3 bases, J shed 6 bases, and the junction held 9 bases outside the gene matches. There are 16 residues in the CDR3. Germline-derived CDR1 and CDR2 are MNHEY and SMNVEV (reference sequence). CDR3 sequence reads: CASSFLTSGRFLEQYF. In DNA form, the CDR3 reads TGTGCCAGCAGTTTCCTGACTAGCGGGAGATTTCTCGAGCAGTACTTC.

The DNA of the CDR3 is TGTGCCCAAAGGGGCGGGAGGGCCAGTAGGTTGGACTCCTACGAGCAGTACTTC. This gives the protein CAQRGGRASRLDSYEQYF. The genes are TRBV19 and TRBJ2-7; TRBD2 aligns across 9 bases. This CDR3 is 18 amino acids long. With V trimmed by 11 bases and J by 0 bases, 20 bases remained unmatched. Per germline, CDR1 LNHDA and CDR2 SQIVND (reference sequence).

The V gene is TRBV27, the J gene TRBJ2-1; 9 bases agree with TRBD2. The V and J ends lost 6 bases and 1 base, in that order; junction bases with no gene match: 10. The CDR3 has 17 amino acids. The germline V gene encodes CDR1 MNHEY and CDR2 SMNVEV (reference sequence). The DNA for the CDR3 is TGTGCCAGCAGCGGAATCCTTAGCGGGAGATCCTACAATGAGCAGTTCTTC. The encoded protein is CASSGILSGRSYNEQFF.

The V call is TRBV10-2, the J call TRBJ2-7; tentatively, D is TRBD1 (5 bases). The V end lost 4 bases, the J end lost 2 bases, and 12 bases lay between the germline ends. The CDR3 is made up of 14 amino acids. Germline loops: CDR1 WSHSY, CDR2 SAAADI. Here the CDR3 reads CASSAKGMPYEQYF. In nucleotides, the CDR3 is TGCGCCAGCAGTGCTAAGGGGATGCCCTACGAGCAGTACTTC.

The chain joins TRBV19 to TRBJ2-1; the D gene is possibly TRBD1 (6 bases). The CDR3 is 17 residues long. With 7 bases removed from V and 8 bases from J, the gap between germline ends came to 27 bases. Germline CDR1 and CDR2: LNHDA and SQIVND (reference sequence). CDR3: CASTNIAPPGDTDEQFF. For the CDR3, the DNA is TGTGCCAGTACCAATATCGCCCCGCCCGGGGACACCGATGAGCAGTTCTTC.

The CDR3 DNA reads TGTGCCAGCAGTTCCCTTTATGGCTACACCTTC. Its translation: CASSSLYGYTF. The chain is built from TRBV28 and TRBJ1-2; D gene uncertain. Germline lookup yields CDR1 MDHEN and CDR2 SYDVKM. The CDR3 covers 11 residues. V was clipped by 4 bases and J by 5 bases, with 5 bases between them.

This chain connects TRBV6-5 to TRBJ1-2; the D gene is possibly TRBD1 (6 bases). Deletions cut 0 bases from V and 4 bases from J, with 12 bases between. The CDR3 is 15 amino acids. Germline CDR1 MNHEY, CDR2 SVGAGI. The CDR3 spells CASSYSQGRIYGYTF. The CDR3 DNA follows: TGTGCCAGCAGTTACTCCCAGGGGCGCATCTATGGCTACACCTTC.

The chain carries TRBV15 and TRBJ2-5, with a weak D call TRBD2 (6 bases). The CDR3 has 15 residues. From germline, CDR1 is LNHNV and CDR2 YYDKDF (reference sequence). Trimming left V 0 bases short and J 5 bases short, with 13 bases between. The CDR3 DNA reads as TGTGCCACCAGCAGAGAGTACAGTGGAGGGGAGACCCAGTACTTC. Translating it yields CATSREYSGGETQYF.

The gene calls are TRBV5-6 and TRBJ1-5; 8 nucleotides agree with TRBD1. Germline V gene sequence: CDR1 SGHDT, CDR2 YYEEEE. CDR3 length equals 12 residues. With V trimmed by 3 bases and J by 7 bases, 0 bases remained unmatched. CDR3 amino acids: CASSSGGQPQHF. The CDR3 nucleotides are TGTGCCAGCAGCTCAGGGGGCCAGCCCCAGCATTTT.

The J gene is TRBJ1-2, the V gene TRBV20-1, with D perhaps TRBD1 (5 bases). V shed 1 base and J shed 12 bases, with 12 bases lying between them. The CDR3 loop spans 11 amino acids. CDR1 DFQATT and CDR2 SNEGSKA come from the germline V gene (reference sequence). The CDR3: CSARGPGVDTF. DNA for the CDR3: TGCAGTGCTAGAGGGCCGGGGGTTGACACCTTC.

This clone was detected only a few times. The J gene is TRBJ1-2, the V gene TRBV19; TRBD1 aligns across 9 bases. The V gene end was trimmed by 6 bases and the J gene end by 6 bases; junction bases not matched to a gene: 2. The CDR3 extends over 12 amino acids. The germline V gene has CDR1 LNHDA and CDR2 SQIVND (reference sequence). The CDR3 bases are TGTGCCAGTAGGGACAGGGGAAATGGCTACACCTTC. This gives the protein CASRDRGNGYTF.

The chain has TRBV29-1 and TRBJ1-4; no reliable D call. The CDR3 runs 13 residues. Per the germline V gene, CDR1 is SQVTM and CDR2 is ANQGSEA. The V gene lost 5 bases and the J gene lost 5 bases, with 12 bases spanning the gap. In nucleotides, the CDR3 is TGCAGCGTTCTTTTAGAACCGAATGAAAAACTGTTTTTT. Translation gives CSVLLEPNEKLFF.

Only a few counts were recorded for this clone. CDR3 loop: CASSTGTSGAYEQYF. The CDR3 DNA reads TGTGCCAGCAGTACCGGGACTAGCGGAGCCTACGAGCAGTACTTC. The rearrangement links TRBV6-5 to TRBJ2-7, with TRBD2 identical over 11 bases. V was clipped by 5 bases and J by 2 bases; unmatched bases: 5. The germline V gene has CDR1 MNHEY and CDR2 SVGAGI. The length of the CDR3 is 15 residues.

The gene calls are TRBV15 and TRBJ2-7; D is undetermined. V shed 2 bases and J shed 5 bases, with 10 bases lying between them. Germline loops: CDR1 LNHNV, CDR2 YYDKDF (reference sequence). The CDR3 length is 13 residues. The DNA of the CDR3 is TGTGCCACCAGCAGAATTGGTAGAGACGAGCAGTACTTC. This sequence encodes CATSRIGRDEQYF.

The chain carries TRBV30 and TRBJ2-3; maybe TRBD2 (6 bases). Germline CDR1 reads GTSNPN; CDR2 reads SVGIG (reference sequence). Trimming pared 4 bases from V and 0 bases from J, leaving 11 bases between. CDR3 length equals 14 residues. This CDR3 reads CAWMWGVSTDTQYF. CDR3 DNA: TGTGCCTGGATGTGGGGGGTCAGCACAGATACGCAGTATTTT.

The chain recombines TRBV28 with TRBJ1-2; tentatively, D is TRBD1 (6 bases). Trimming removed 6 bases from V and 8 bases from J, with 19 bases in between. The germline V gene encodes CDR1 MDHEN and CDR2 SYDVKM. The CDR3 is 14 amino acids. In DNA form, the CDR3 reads TGTGCCAGCAGCATGAGGGTGGGACATCGCGGCTACACCTTC. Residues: CASSMRVGHRGYTF.

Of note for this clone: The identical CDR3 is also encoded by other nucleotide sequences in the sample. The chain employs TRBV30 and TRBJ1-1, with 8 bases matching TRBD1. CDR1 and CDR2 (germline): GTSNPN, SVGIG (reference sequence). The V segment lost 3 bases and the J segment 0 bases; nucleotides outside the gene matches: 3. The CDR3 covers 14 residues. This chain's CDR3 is CAWSPGQVNTEAFF. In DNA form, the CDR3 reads TGTGCCTGGAGCCCGGGACAGGTGAACACTGAAGCTTTCTTT.

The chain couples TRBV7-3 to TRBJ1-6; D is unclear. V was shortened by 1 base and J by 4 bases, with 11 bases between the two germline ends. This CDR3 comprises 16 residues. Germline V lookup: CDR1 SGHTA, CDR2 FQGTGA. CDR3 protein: CASSLRPKEYNSPLHF. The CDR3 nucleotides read TGTGCCAGCAGCTTAAGGCCAAAAGAATATAATTCACCCCTCCACTTT. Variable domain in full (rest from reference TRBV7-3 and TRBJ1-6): GAGVSQTPSNKVTEKGKYVELRCDPISGHTALYWYRQSLGQGPEFLIYFQGTGAADDSGLPNDRFFAVRPEGSVSTLKIQRTERGDSAVYLCASSLRPKEYNSPLHFGNGTRLTVT.

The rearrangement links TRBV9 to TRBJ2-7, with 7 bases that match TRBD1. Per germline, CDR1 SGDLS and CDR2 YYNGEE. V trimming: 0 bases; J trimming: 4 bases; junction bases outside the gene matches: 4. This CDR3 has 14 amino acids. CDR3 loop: CASSVEGQTYEQYF. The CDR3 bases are TGTGCCAGCAGCGTAGAGGGACAGACGTACGAGCAGTACTTC.

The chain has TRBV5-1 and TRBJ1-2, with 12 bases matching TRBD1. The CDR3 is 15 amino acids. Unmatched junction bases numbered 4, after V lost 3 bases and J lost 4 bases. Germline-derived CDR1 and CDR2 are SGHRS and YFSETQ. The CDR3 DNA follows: TGCGCCAGCAGCTCATCGGGACAGGGGGCCTATGGCTACACCTTC. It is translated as CASSSSGQGAYGYTF.

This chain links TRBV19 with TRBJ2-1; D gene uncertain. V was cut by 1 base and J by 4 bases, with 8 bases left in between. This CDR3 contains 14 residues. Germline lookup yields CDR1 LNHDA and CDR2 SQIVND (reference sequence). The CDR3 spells CASSIGEAYNEQFF. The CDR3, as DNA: TGTGCCAGTAGTATAGGAGAGGCGTACAATGAGCAGTTCTTC.

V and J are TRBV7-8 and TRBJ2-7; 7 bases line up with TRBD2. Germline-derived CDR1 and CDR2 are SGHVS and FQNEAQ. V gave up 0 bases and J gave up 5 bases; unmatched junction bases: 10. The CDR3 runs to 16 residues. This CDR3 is CASSLAGRTRGHEQYF. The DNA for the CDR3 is TGTGCCAGCAGCTTAGCGGGCCGGACTAGGGGCCACGAGCAGTACTTC.